This section outlines one T cell receptor (beta chain) sequence together with its context. Its recognized antigen is unknown. The listed sequencing device is Illumina HiSeq 2000. The TCR beta cDNA libraries were made using 5'RACE template switching, a step that added both a universal primer site and unique molecular identifiers. cDNA synthesis was primed from the TCR beta constant segment and was followed by two successive PCR amplification steps. The original pipeline was this. MIGEC handled demultiplexing of the reads and grouping by UMI, while MiTCR was used to assemble and quantify clonotypes. To exclude erroneous sequences, only TCR cDNA sequences supported by at least two reads were retained. The tcR package was used for downstream repertoire analysis, with clonotypes matched between fractions based on CDR3 nucleotide sequence plus V segment. VDJmatch was used to annotate antigen specificity against VDJdb, with one amino acid substitution in CDR3 allowed. TCRdb reprocessed the raw reads; every CDR3 protein sequence is a single record, and DNA is not supplied. The V and J calls reflect TCRdb's pipeline rather than the authors' work. This sample's records show roughly 180,000 distinct CDR3 sequences. The ten largest clonotypes hold 20% of the sample.

From the cysteine through the phenylalanine, the CDR3 covers 15 amino acids. There is no recorded DNA. These data come from a study of T cells expressing NK-cell markers (TCRdb year 2020). Looking at the study overall: TCR beta-chain repertoires were profiled in sorted CD3+CD56+NKG2C+, CD3+CD56+NKG2C- and CD3+CD56-NKG2C+ T-cell subsets from several donors. All eight donors whose samples were sequenced were randomly selected healthy volunteers, three of them men and five women. Seven of the eight sequenced donors were HCMV-seropositive and one was HCMV-seronegative. Illumina HiSeq 2000/2500, MiSeq or NextSeq was used to sequence libraries as 2 x 150 bp reads.

HCMV serostatus was determined by detecting HCMV-specific IgG in serum with a commercial ELISA kit. Peripheral blood mononuclear cells were isolated from blood by Ficoll density gradient centrifugation. Summary of the overall study and its limitations: Those dominant clonotypes were again the most abundant among CD3+CD56-NKG2C+ cells in a handful of donors, at about 28.3-65%. It remained unclear whether the expanded NKG2C-expressing T cell clones were specific for HCMV antigens. For 6 or 7 donors, the dominant CD3+CD56+NKG2C+ clonotypes were among the top 10 CD8+ clonotypes and accounted for 1.0-7.0% of CD8+ T cells.

This TCR was recovered from a man aged 18-70 years in good health. The chain employs TRBV12-3 or TRBV12-4 and TRBJ1-1. The specimen sequenced was blood T cells: a sorted CD56 or NKG2C T cell subset, CD4+ or CD8+ T cells, or bulk PBMC T cells (not recorded which). Here the CDR3 is given as CASSLGGSANTEAFF.